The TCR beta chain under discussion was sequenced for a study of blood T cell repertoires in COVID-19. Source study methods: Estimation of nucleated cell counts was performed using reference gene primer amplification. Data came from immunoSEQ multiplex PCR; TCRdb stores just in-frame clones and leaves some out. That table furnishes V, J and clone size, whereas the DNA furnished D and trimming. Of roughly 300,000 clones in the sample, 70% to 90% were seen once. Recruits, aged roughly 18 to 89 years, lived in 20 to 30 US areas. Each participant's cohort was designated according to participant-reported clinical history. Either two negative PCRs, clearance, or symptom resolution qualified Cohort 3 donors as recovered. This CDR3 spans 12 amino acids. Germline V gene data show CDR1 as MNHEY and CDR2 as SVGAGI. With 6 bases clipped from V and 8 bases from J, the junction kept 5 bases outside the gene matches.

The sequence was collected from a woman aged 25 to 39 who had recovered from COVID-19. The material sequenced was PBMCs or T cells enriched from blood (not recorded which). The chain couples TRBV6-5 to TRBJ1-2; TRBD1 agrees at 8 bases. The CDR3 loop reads CASRDRVGGYTF. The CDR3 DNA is TGTGCCAGCAGGGACAGGGTGGGCGGCTACACCTTC.